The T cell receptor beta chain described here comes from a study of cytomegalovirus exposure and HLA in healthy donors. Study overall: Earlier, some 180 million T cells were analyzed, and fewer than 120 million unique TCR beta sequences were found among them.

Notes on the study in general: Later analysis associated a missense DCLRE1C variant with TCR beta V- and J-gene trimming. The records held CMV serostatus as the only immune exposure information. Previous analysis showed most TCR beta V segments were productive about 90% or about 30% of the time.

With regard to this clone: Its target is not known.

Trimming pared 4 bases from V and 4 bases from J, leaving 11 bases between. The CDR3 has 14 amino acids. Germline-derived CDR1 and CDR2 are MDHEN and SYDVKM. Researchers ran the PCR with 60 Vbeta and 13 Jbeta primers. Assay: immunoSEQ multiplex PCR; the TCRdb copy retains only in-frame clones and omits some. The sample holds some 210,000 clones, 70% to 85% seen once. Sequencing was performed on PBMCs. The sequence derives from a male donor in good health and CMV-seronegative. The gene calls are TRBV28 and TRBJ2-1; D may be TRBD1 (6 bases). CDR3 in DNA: TGTGCCAGCAGTTCTGGGACAAGATACAATGAGCAGTTCTTC. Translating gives CASSSGTRYNEQFF.